These T cell receptor beta chains were read from a single sample in a study of CD8 T cells in ankylosing spondylitis. Using its own MiXCR run on the 5' RACE reads, TCRdb lists one record per CDR3 protein. The sample lists 7,500 to 10,000 distinct CDR3 sequences; approximately 5.9% were seen once. Sequencing was carried out using blood, either unsorted or a sorted T cell fraction (not recorded which). The source is a female donor with ankylosing spondylitis or in good health (not recorded which). Both conserved end residues are part of each CDR3. D genes are given only for firm matches. Clone sizes are given selectively: once, few, many, or a class where the clone is expanded.

>TRBD2|TRBJ2-3|many|TRBV9
TGTGCCAGCAGCGGACTAGCGGGGGCTTCTAGCACAGATACGCAGTATTTT
CASSGLAGASSTDTQYF
>TRBD1|TRBJ2-7|many|TRBV9
TGTGCCAGCAGCCCAACAGGGGGCCACTACGAGCAGTACTTC
CASSPTGGHYEQYF
>.|TRBJ2-3|many|TRBV9
TGTGCCAGCAGCGCCCGGGGGCAGGACACAGATACGCAGTATTTT
CASSARGQDTDTQYF
>TRBD1|TRBJ2-5|many|TRBV9
TGTGCCAGCAGCGTAGGGACAGGGAAGACCCAGTACTTC
CASSVGTGKTQYF
>TRBD2|TRBJ2-1|medium-sized|TRBV9
TGTGCCAGCAGCCCGGGCGGGGGATGGAATGAGCAGTTCTTC
CASSPGGGWNEQFF
>.|TRBJ1-6|many|TRBV9
TGTGCCAGCAGCATGAACACTGAGTCACCCCTCCACTTT
CASSMNTESPLHF
>.|TRBJ1-5|many|TRBV14
TGTGCCAGCAGCCAAGTGAAAAGTACCAATCAGCCCCAGCATTTT
CASSQVKSTNQPQHF
>.|TRBJ2-2|many|TRBV9
TGTGCCAGCAGCCCCCCATCCACTGGGGTGTCGTCCGGGGAGCTGTTTTTT
CASSPPSTGVSSGELFF
>.|TRBJ2-7|few|TRBV9
TGTGCCAGCAGCGTAGTTCCGGGAGCCGACGAGCAGTACTTC
CASSVVPGADEQYF
>.|TRBJ2-7|many|TRBV21-1
TGTGCCAGCGCACGACTAGCGGGGGGTACCTACGAGCAGTACTTC
CASARLAGGTYEQYF
>TRBD1|TRBJ2-1|.|TRBV9
TGTGCCAGCAGCGTAGTTGACAGGGTCTACAATGAGCAGTTCTTC
CASSVVDRVYNEQFF
>TRBD1|TRBJ2-3|many|TRBV9
TGTGCCAGCAGCTCAAACCGGGACAGGGGCACAGATACGCAGTATTTT
CASSSNRDRGTDTQYF
>.|TRBJ2-3|few|TRBV9
TGTGCCAGCAGCCTTCTCCCCGCGGGAACAGATACGCAGTATTTT
CASSLLPAGTDTQYF
>.|TRBJ1-1|many|TRBV9
TGTGCCAGCAGCGGACAGAGTGGGGCTGAAGCTTTCTTT
CASSGQSGAEAFF
>.|TRBJ2-7|few|TRBV9
TGTGCCAGCAGCGTAGGGGGGTCGGCCTACGAGCAGTACTTC
CASSVGGSAYEQYF
>TRBD1|TRBJ2-1|.|TRBV9
TGTGCCAGCAGCGTCGGGACAGGGCTATACAATGAGCAGTTCTTC
CASSVGTGLYNEQFF
>.|TRBJ2-7|few|TRBV9
TGTGCCAGCAGCGTTGGGAAGAGCTCCTACGAGCAGTACTTC
CASSVGKSSYEQYF
>TRBD2|TRBJ2-7|many|TRBV9
TGTGCCAGCAGCCCCGCCGTGGGATTAGCGGGAGGCTCCTACGAGCAGTACTTC
CASSPAVGLAGGSYEQYF
>.|TRBJ2-7|many|TRBV9
TGTGCCAGCAGCCTCGCCGGGTTCTCCTACGAGCAGTACTTC
CASSLAGFSYEQYF
>.|TRBJ1-1|few|TRBV9
TGTGCCAGCAGCGCGGAACAACAGGGCTGGGGCACTGAAGCTTTCTTT
CASSAEQQGWGTEAFF
>.|TRBJ2-1|many|TRBV9
TGTGCCAGCAGCGTAGAAAGGAGCGGCTCCTACAATGAGCAGTTCTTC
CASSVERSGSYNEQFF
>TRBD2|TRBJ2-5|few|TRBV9
TGTGCCAGCAGCGGAGGACTAGCGATGGAGACCCAGTACTTC
CASSGGLAMETQYF
>.|TRBJ2-2|medium-sized|TRBV9
TGTGCCAGCAGCTCGCAGGGAGCCGGGGAGCTGTTTTTT
CASSSQGAGELFF
>TRBD2|TRBJ2-3|few|TRBV9
TGTGCCAGCAGTGAAGATGGACTAGCGGGAGGACCAGATACGCAGTATTTT
CASSEDGLAGGPDTQYF
>.|TRBJ1-1|.|TRBV9
TGTGCCAGCAGCGTAGCACAGGCGAACACTGAAGCTTTCTTT
CASSVAQANTEAFF
>TRBD2|TRBJ2-7|many|TRBV9
TGTGCCAGCAGCCCGCCGACTAGCGTGAGCTCCTACGAGCAGTACTTC
CASSPPTSVSSYEQYF
>TRBD1|TRBJ2-5|few|TRBV9
TGTGCCAGCAGCGTGGGACAGGGGGCGGCCGAGACCCAGTACTTC
CASSVGQGAAETQYF
>TRBD2|TRBJ2-7|many|TRBV9
TGTGCCAGCAGCGGAGGCGGGGGGCCGGCCTCCTACGAGCAGTACTTC
CASSGGGGPASYEQYF
>.|TRBJ2-3|few|TRBV9
TGTGCCAGCAGTTTGCCTGGAAGCACAGATACGCAGTATTTT
CASSLPGSTDTQYF
>.|TRBJ2-1|many|TRBV9
TGTGCCAGCAGCTCGGACCGGGACGGAGAGCAGTTCTTC
CASSSDRDGEQFF
>TRBD2|TRBJ2-1|many|TRBV9
TGTGCCAGCAGCCCCCGGGGGGTAACCTACAATGAGCAGTTCTTC
CASSPRGVTYNEQFF
>.|TRBJ2-2|many|TRBV9
TGTGCCAGCAGCTTTACGACCTACCTAACCGGGGAGCTGTTTTTT
CASSFTTYLTGELFF
>TRBD2|TRBJ2-1|.|TRBV9
TGTGCCAGCAGTAGACTAGCGGGAGGGCGCTACAATGAGCAGTTCTTC
CASSRLAGGRYNEQFF
>TRBD2|TRBJ2-3|.|TRBV9
TGTGCCAGCAGTGACCTAGCGGGTGTTGATACGCAGTATTTT
CASSDLAGVDTQYF
>.|TRBJ2-5|medium-sized|TRBV9
TGTGCCAGCAGCGTAGAGGTCGAGGCCCCGGAGACCCAGTACTTC
CASSVEVEAPETQYF
>TRBD1|TRBJ2-6|many|TRBV9
TGTGCCAGCAACCTGGGACAGGGCTCTGGGGCCAACGTCCTGACTTTC
CASNLGQGSGANVLTF
>TRBD2|TRBJ2-1|many|TRBV9
TGTGCCAGCAGCGAGGGGACTAGCGGGAGGGTACAGTACAATGAGCAGTTCTTC
CASSEGTSGRVQYNEQFF
>.|TRBJ2-3|many|TRBV9
TGTGCCAGCATGGGTGAGGCGTCAGATACGCAGTATTTT
CASMGEASDTQYF
>.|TRBJ1-1|many|TRBV9
TGTGCCAGCAGCGTAGGAGCGGAAACTGAAGCTTTCTTT
CASSVGAETEAFF
>.|TRBJ2-1|many|TRBV9
TGTGCCAGCAGCCCAAGGGGTAGCTACAATGAGCAGTTCTTC
CASSPRGSYNEQFF
>TRBD2|TRBJ2-3|many|TRBV9
TGTGCCAGCAGCATCCCCATTAGCGGGGGGATCGCAGATACGCAGTATTTT
CASSIPISGGIADTQYF
>TRBD2|TRBJ2-5|many|TRBV9
TGTGCCAGCAGCGAAAGCGGGGGGCAACCGGAGACCCAGTACTTC
CASSESGGQPETQYF
>TRBD2|TRBJ2-3|few|TRBV9
TGTGCCAGCAGCGTAAGTAGCGGGGACCCTGGCACAGATACGCAGTATTTT
CASSVSSGDPGTDTQYF
>.|TRBJ2-2|.|TRBV9
TGTGCCAGCAGCGTATGGCGGTTCGCGAACACCGGGGAGCTGTTTTTT
CASSVWRFANTGELFF
>.|TRBJ2-1|many|TRBV9
TGTGCCAGCAACCCCGAAGGCAGGACCGTTTCCTACAATGAGCAGTTCTTC
CASNPEGRTVSYNEQFF
>.|TRBJ2-3|many|TRBV9
TGTGCCAGCAGCGTAGGTCAAGCGGGTACAGATACGCAGTATTTT
CASSVGQAGTDTQYF
>TRBD2|TRBJ2-7|many|TRBV12-3/TRBV12-4
TGTGCCAGCAGTCCCACGACTAGCGGGAGAGCCTCTAACGACTACGAGCAGTACTTC
CASSPTTSGRASNDYEQYF
>.|TRBJ2-1|.|TRBV9
TGTGCCAGCAGCGTAGGAGTGGGTGAGCAGTTCTTC
CASSVGVGEQFF
>TRBD1|TRBJ1-5|many|TRBV23-1
TGCGCCAGCCAACACAGGGGGCGGATTAATGCCCCGAGCAATCAGCCCCAGCATTTT
CASQHRGRINAPSNQPQHF
>.|TRBJ2-2|medium-sized|TRBV9
TGTGCCAGCAGCGTAAGAGTGACTAGTAACACCGGGGAGCTGTTTTTT
CASSVRVTSNTGELFF
>.|TRBJ1-6|many|TRBV5-1
TGCGCCAGCATCCCGGTTGAGGGGACTCGACAGCCGAACTATAATTCACCCCTCCACTTT
CASIPVEGTRQPNYNSPLHF
>TRBD1|TRBJ2-2|many|TRBV9
TGTGCCAGCAGCGAGAATCCGGACAGGGCGGGCACCGGGGAGCTGTTTTTT
CASSENPDRAGTGELFF
>TRBD1|TRBJ2-7|medium-sized|TRBV9
TGTGCCAGCAGCGGAGGCCCGGACAGGGGAGTAGGCTCCTACGAGCAGTACTTC
CASSGGPDRGVGSYEQYF
>TRBD1|TRBJ1-1|many|TRBV9
TGTGCCAGCAGCGTAGGCACAGGGGGAACTGAAGCTTTCTTT
CASSVGTGGTEAFF
>.|TRBJ2-3|few|TRBV9
TGTGCCAGCAAAAACAGCGAGAACACAGATACGCAGTATTTT
CASKNSENTDTQYF
>.|TRBJ1-6|many|TRBV9
TGTGCCAGCAGCGTAGATGGGAGGGCCCTCCACTTT
CASSVDGRALHF